Presented here are 14 T cell receptor beta chains from one specimen sequenced in a study of cytomegalovirus exposure and HLA in healthy donors. The PCR used 60 Vbeta and 13 Jbeta primers. Here immunoSEQ multiplex PCR was the method, and the copy in TCRdb shows in-frame clones only, minus some. The sample has some 120,000 clones, around 80% seen once. The specimen sequenced was PBMCs. All receptors derive from a man aged 25 to 40 in good health and CMV-seronegative.

The chain uses TRBV11-3 and TRBJ1-1; maybe TRBD1 (6 bases). Germline V gene lookup returns CDR1 SGHNT and CDR2 YENEEA. The CDR3 runs to 14 residues. V lost 5 bases, J lost 4 bases, and 14 bases lay in between. The CDR3 nucleotides read TGTGCCAGCAGCGGAAGGGACAATCCCACTGAAGCTTTCTTT. This gives the protein CASSGRDNPTEAFF.

The genes are TRBV4-3 and TRBJ2-7, with TRBD2 as a possible D gene (5 bases). The germline V and J ends were trimmed by 0 bases and 3 bases, with 15 bases remaining between them. The CDR3 is 16 residues long. Germline CDR1 reads LGHNA; CDR2 reads YSLEER. CDR3 residues: CASSQERVRNYYEQYF. The CDR3 DNA follows: TGCGCCAGCAGCCAAGAGAGGGTCAGAAACTACTACGAGCAGTACTTC.

The rearrangement uses TRBV5-4 and TRBJ2-7; a possible D gene is TRBD2 (6 bases). CDR3 size: 13 residues. V lost 1 base and J lost 3, with 8 bases in between. Germline V lookup: CDR1 SGHNT, CDR2 YYREEE (reference sequence). The CDR3 loop reads CASSLLASYEQYF. The CDR3 DNA follows: TGTGCCAGCAGCTTGCTAGCGAGCTACGAGCAGTACTTC.

This clone showed up just a few times. The V call is TRBV5-1, the J call TRBJ1-4; 7 bases map to TRBD1. Trimming removed 4 bases from V and 4 bases from J; junction bases left unmatched: 7. The germline gives CDR1 SGHRS, CDR2 YFSETQ. The length of the CDR3 is 15 residues. CDR3 in DNA: TGCGCCAGCAGCCCGCGGGGACAGAGTAATGAAAAACTGTTTTTT. This encodes CASSPRGQSNEKLFF.

The V gene is TRBV7-2, the J gene TRBJ1-1, with a tentative D call TRBD1 (6 bases). Germline-derived CDR1 and CDR2 are SGHTA and FQGNSA. The V end lost 5 bases, the J end lost 1 base, and 11 bases lay between the germline ends. This CDR3 region has 14 residues. CDR3 coding DNA: TGTGCCAGCAGCCATCCGGGACAGAACACTGAAGCTTTCTTT. Translation: CASSHPGQNTEAFF. Variable domain in full (rest from reference TRBV7-2 and TRBJ1-1): GAGVSQSPSNKVTEKGKDVELRCDPISGHTALYWYRQSLGQGLEFLIYFQGNSAPDKSGLPSDRFSAERTGGSVSTLTIQRTQQEDSAVYLCASSHPGQNTEAFFGQGTRLTVV.

The gene calls are TRBV27 and TRBJ2-7; D unclear. V lost 9 bases and J lost 3, with 3 bases in between. The CDR3 totals 9 residues. Germline assignment: CDR1 MNHEY and CDR2 SMNVEV (reference sequence). CDR3 loop: CARHYEQYF. CDR3 sequence (DNA): TGTGCCAGACACTACGAGCAGTACTTC.

The CDR3 region has the DNA TGTGCCAGCAGTTTTCGGGGGGAGGTCTACGAGCAGTACTTC. Protein product: CASSFRGEVYEQYF. The chain is built from TRBV28 and TRBJ2-7; 7 nucleotides line up with TRBD2. The CDR3 is 14 amino acids. Per the germline V gene, CDR1 is MDHEN and CDR2 is SYDVKM. V was pared by 3 bases and J by 3 bases, with 5 bases of the junction left unmatched. Combining the CDR3 with reference TRBV28 and TRBJ2-7 gives the whole variable domain DVKVTQSSRYLVKRTGEKVFLECVQDMDHENMFWYRQDPGLGLRLIYFSYDVKMKEKGDIPEGYSVSREKKERFSLILESASTNQTSMYLCASSFRGEVYEQYFGPGTRLTVT.

J is TRBJ2-3 and V is TRBV7-9; D not resolved. Germline V gene sequence: CDR1 SEHNR, CDR2 FQNEAQ (reference sequence). This CDR3 contains 13 residues. V dropped 1 base and J dropped 5 bases, with 7 bases sitting between them. CDR3 amino acids: CASSLVLGDTQYF. CDR3 in DNA: TGTGCCAGCAGCTTAGTCCTAGGAGATACGCAGTATTTT.

V is TRBV5-6 and J is TRBJ2-7; TRBD1 matches at 9 bases. The length of the CDR3 is 16 residues. CDR1 is SGHDT, CDR2 YYEEEE, per germline. J lost 5 bases, V lost 2 bases, and 11 bases had no gene match. For the CDR3, the DNA is TGTGCCAGCAGCTTTTTAGGACAGGGGCGTGTGGACGAGCAGTACTTC. Protein: CASSFLGQGRVDEQYF.

The V and J genes are TRBV5-1 and TRBJ2-2; D not resolved. V was trimmed by 0 bases and J by 6 bases, leaving 12 bases between them. The CDR3 is 15 residues long. In germline, CDR1 is SGHRS, CDR2 YFSETQ. The CDR3 loop reads CASSLESVESGELFF. CDR3 bases: TGCGCCAGCAGCTTGGAATCAGTTGAATCCGGGGAGCTGTTTTTT.

The V and J genes are TRBV7-8 and TRBJ2-5, with TRBD1 identical over 9 bases. V trimming: 4 bases; J trimming: 4 bases; junction bases outside the gene matches: 7. CDR3 size: 15 residues. Germline V lookup: CDR1 SGHVS, CDR2 FQNEAQ. CDR3 DNA: TGTGCCAGCAGCTCGGGACAGGGCAATGGAGAGACCCAGTACTTC. This encodes CASSSGQGNGETQYF.

The CDR3 sequence: CASSYNQAGDETQYF. The CDR3, as DNA: TGTGCCAGCAGTTACAACCAAGCGGGAGACGAGACCCAGTACTTC. The chain couples TRBV6-5 to TRBJ2-5; TRBD2 matches 8 bases. This CDR3 contains 15 residues. With V trimmed by 2 bases and J by 5 bases, 7 bases remained unmatched. The germline gives CDR1 MNHEY, CDR2 SVGAGI.

This chain links TRBV6-5 with TRBJ1-2, with D possibly being TRBD1 (5 bases). The CDR3 covers 15 residues. Trimming left V 6 bases short and J 0 bases short, with 14 bases between. CDR1 is MNHEY and CDR2 is SVGAGI in the germline V gene. This CDR3 is CASSRQAGTNYGYTF. CDR3 DNA sequence: TGTGCCAGCAGCCGTCAAGCAGGGACTAACTATGGCTACACCTTC.

The J gene is TRBJ2-3, the V gene TRBV5-4; D is perhaps TRBD2 (5 bases). The germline CDR1 and CDR2 sequences are SGHNT and YYREEE (reference sequence). With 4 bases removed from V and 6 bases from J, the gap between germline ends came to 21 bases. The CDR3 contains 16 residues. CDR3 sequence: CASSHTYGPRRDTQYF. CDR3 nucleotide sequence: TGTGCCAGCAGCCACACTTACGGGCCCCGGAGGGATACGCAGTATTTT.